The TCR beta chain under discussion was sequenced for a study of cytomegalovirus exposure and HLA in healthy donors. A multiplex PCR was run with 60 Vbeta primers and 13 Jbeta primers. Original processing methods: As a later analysis found, there were about 80 million unique TCR beta chains, of which around 10 million were shared. Assay: immunoSEQ multiplex PCR; the TCRdb copy retains only in-frame clones and omits some. That table supplies the V and J calls and clone size; D and trimming were determined from the DNA. The sample lists under 200,000 clones, around 80% occurring once. The junction had 4 bases not matched to a gene; V was cut back by 5 bases and J by 4 bases. The CDR3 length is 14 residues. The V gene's germline CDR1 is ENHRY and CDR2 SYGVKD. Of note for this clone: Its antigen remains unidentified.

Study-level findings and limits: With DRB1 most and HLA-C fewest, TCR association rates differed between HLA loci in a later analysis. In an earlier analysis, in some 500 donors, most V segments appeared productive either ~90% or ~30% of the time. Accounts indicate the classifier identified cytomegalovirus status with strong specificity and sensitivity.

The origin of this receptor is a male donor in good health and CMV-seropositive. The chain uses TRBV10-3 and TRBJ1-5, with 8 bases lining up with TRBD1. Input material: PBMCs. The CDR3 here is CAISLTGVNQPQHF. As DNA, the CDR3 is TGTGCCATCAGTTTGACAGGGGTGAATCAGCCCCAGCATTTT.